The 27 T cell receptor beta chains below were found in one sample sequenced in a study of blood T cell dynamics during melanoma immunotherapy (dated by TCRdb to the early 2020s). Library preparation used the immunoSEQ multiplex PCR assay. TCRdb obtained this table from immuneACCESS and retained in-frame rearrangements with V and J assigned. These tables miss some clones; where compared with another copy, unresolved V genes account for less than half of the shortfall, and the remainder is unexplained. Present in this sample are about 12,000 clones, roughly 88% of which were seen just once. Around 4% of the sample comes from the top ten. The sample's time point, from its label and the paper: week 3, after first cycle of checkpoint inhibitor. The specimen comprised blood, sampled from a patient treated with checkpoint blockade. Source of these receptors: a human donor with melanoma.

The chain links TRBV14 to TRBJ1-2; perhaps TRBD1 as D (5 bases). Deletions cut 4 bases from V and 7 bases from J, with 13 bases between. The CDR3 sequence is 13 residues long. Germline loops: CDR1 SGHDN, CDR2 FVKESK. This chain's CDR3 is CASSPGTTSGYTF. Written as DNA, the CDR3 is TGTGCCAGCAGCCCCGGGACGACGTCTGGCTACACCTTC.

The chain recombines TRBV30 with TRBJ2-2; TRBD2 is a possible D gene (5 bases). The CDR3 spans 12 residues. Germline loops: CDR1 GTSNPN, CDR2 SVGIG (reference sequence). The V and J ends lost 3 bases and 7 bases respectively, with 9 bases between them. CDR3 DNA sequence: TGTGCCTGGAGCGGGAACCTCGGGGAGCTGTTTTTT. Protein sequence: CAWSGNLGELFF.

The chain links TRBV11-1 to TRBJ2-2, with a weak D call TRBD2 (5 bases). The V end was cut by 1 base, the J end by 2 bases, with 8 bases between. This CDR3 has 15 residues. Looked up from germline, CDR1 is SGHAT and CDR2 is FQDESV (reference sequence). CDR3 amino acids: CASSLGASNTGELFF. The CDR3 DNA is TGTGCCAGCAGCTTAGGGGCTAGCAACACCGGGGAGCTGTTTTTT.

The chain couples TRBV12-2 to TRBJ1-3. TRBV12-2 is a pseudogene segment. This CDR3 contains 9 residues. DNA for the CDR3: TGTGCAAGTCGCTCCGGTCAGAACTTT. As protein: CASRSGQNF.

This clone was seen more than once but under ten times. J is TRBJ2-7 and V is TRBV7-2; TRBD1 agrees at 9 bases. Germline CDR1 reads SGHTA; CDR2 reads FQGNSA. This CDR3 has 14 amino acids. Germline trimming cut 4 bases from V and 4 bases from J; bases unmatched to any gene: 5. The CDR3 DNA sequence: TGTGCCAGCAGCTCAGGACAGGGGAGGTACGAGCAGTACTTC. This encodes CASSSGQGRYEQYF.

The rearrangement joins TRBV6-1 to TRBJ2-7; 7 nucleotides match TRBD1. CDR1 is MNHNS, CDR2 SASEGT, per germline. After removal of 8 bases from V and 6 bases from J, the junction contained 16 bases not matched to a gene. CDR3 length: 15 residues. CDR3 protein: CASHKRTGVSGEQYF. The CDR3 DNA follows: TGTGCCAGCCACAAACGAACAGGGGTTTCGGGCGAGCAGTACTTC.

The chain carries TRBV5-1 and TRBJ2-2; 7 nucleotides agree with TRBD1. CDR3 length: 16 residues. V was pared by 6 bases and J by 8 bases, with 16 bases of the junction left unmatched. Looked up from germline, CDR1 is SGHRS and CDR2 is YFSETQ. The CDR3 region has the DNA TGCGCCAGCAAAGGGTCCGGGACAGAAGCATGGGGGGAGCTGTTTTTT. Its translation is CASKGSGTEAWGELFF. The variable domain in full, completed from reference TRBV5-1 and TRBJ2-2, reads KAGVTQTPRYLIKTRGQQVTLSCSPISGHRSVSWYQQTPGQGLQFLFEYFSETQRNKGNFPGRFSGRQFSNSRSEMNVSTLELGDSALYLCASKGSGTEAWGELFFGEGSRLTVL.

The rearrangement uses TRBV7-2 and TRBJ2-1; maybe TRBD1 (5 bases). Germline V CDR1 and CDR2: SGHTA, FQGNSA. Trimming took 4 bases from V and 7 from J, leaving 11 bases between them. CDR3 length: 13 amino acids. The CDR3 loop is CASSSPGLNEQFF. CDR3 in DNA: TGTGCCAGCAGCTCCCCAGGGCTGAATGAGCAGTTCTTC.

The rearrangement joins TRBV29-1 to TRBJ2-5, with D possibly being TRBD1 (6 bases). This CDR3 region has 12 residues. Per the germline V gene, CDR1 is SQVTM and CDR2 is ANQGSEA. The V end lost 7 bases, the J end lost 5 bases, and 14 bases lay between the germline ends. Here the CDR3 DNA reads TGCAGCGGCCAGGGGTTAGGGGAGACCCAGTACTTC. This codes for CSGQGLGETQYF. The whole variable domain, remainder taken from reference TRBV29-1 and TRBJ2-5, is SAVISQKPSRDICQRGTSLTIQCQVDSQVTMMFWYRQQPGQSLTLIATANQGSEATYESGFVIDKFPISRPNLTFSTLTVSNMSPEDSSIYLCSGQGLGETQYFGPGTRLLVL.

V gene TRBV11-2 combines with J gene TRBJ2-2; D is undetermined. Between the trimmed V and J ends, which lost 6 bases and 5 bases, there was a span of 16 bases. CDR1 and CDR2 (germline): SGHAT, FQNNGV. CDR3 length equals 15 residues. This chain's CDR3 is CASRSFTGRTGELFF. CDR3 in DNA: TGTGCCAGCAGATCTTTTACGGGCCGTACCGGGGAGCTGTTTTTT.

V is TRBV2 and J is TRBJ1-2; possibly TRBD1 for D (5 bases). Germline V lookup: CDR1 SNHLY, CDR2 FYNNEI. The V end was cut by 5 bases, the J end by 2 bases, with 12 bases between. This CDR3 contains 14 residues. Here the CDR3 reads CASSLQGNNYGYTF. The CDR3 DNA reads as TGTGCCAGCAGTTTGCAGGGAAACAACTATGGCTACACCTTC.

The rearrangement uses TRBV27 and TRBJ2-7; the D call may be TRBD1 or TRBD2 (6 bases each). The CDR3 is 16 residues long. Germline V CDR1 and CDR2: MNHEY, SMNVEV (reference sequence). The ends were cut back, 8 bases at V and 1 base at J, with 21 bases in the middle. CDR3 region: CASSSLGGGYSYEQYF. In DNA form, the CDR3 reads TGTGCCAGCTCGTCCCTGGGGGGCGGATATTCCTACGAGCAGTACTTC.

The chain employs TRBV29-1 and TRBJ2-1; possibly TRBD2 for D (5 bases). Per germline, CDR1 SQVTM and CDR2 ANQGSEA. V lost 5 bases and J 4 bases, leaving 27 bases between the germline ends. This CDR3 has 18 amino acids. The CDR3 region is CSVLRRRGSGLQYNEQFF. The CDR3 DNA sequence: TGCAGCGTTCTCAGACGTCGAGGGAGTGGTCTTCAGTACAATGAGCAGTTCTTC.

The chain uses TRBV7-9 and TRBJ2-7, with TRBD1 matching over 7 bases. V lost 5 bases, J lost 5 bases, and 6 bases stayed unmatched. Germline loops: CDR1 SEHNR, CDR2 FQNEAQ (reference sequence). The CDR3 covers 13 residues. The CDR3 DNA follows: TGTGCCAGCAGCCCGAGAGACAGGGACGAGCAGTACTTC. Translation: CASSPRDRDEQYF. Full variable domain (rest looked up from reference TRBV7-9 and TRBJ2-7): DTGVSQNPRHKITKRGQNVTFRCDPISEHNRLYWYRQTLGQGPEFLTYFQNEAQLEKSRLLSDRFSAERPKGSFSTLEIQRTEQGDSAMYLCASSPRDRDEQYFGPGTRLTVT.

The rearrangement links TRBV19 to TRBJ2-7; 7 positions agree with TRBD1. The trim removed 6 bases at V and 2 bases at J, leaving 10 bases unmatched. The CDR3 is 15 amino acids. Germline loops: CDR1 LNHDA, CDR2 SQIVND (reference sequence). CDR3 residues: CASRGFRDSTYEQYF. Here the CDR3 DNA reads TGTGCCAGTAGGGGCTTTCGGGACAGTACCTACGAGCAGTACTTC.

The chain uses TRBV28 and TRBJ1-2; the D gene is possibly TRBD1 (6 bases). The CDR3 is 14 amino acids. CDR1 is MDHEN, CDR2 SYDVKM, per germline. V lost 4 bases, J lost 4 bases, and 13 bases lay in between. The chain's CDR3 is CASSSRGRAYGYTF. Here the CDR3 DNA reads TGTGCCAGCAGTTCCAGGGGAAGAGCCTATGGCTACACCTTC.

This chain connects TRBV6-6 to TRBJ1-1; D might be TRBD1 (5 bases). The CDR3 sequence is 16 residues long. From germline, CDR1 is MNHNY and CDR2 SVGAGI (reference sequence). Trimming shortened V by 0 bases and J by 1 base, and 12 bases separated the two germline ends. CDR3 coding DNA: TGTGCCAGCAGTTACTCGTTGGCAGGGACGAACACTGAAGCTTTCTTT. It yields the protein CASSYSLAGTNTEAFF.

V is TRBV5-4 and J is TRBJ2-5; 7 bases are a match to TRBD2. The germline V gene has CDR1 SGHNT and CDR2 YYREEE (reference sequence). CDR3 length: 15 amino acids. V dropped 4 bases and J dropped 0; count of bases not matched to a gene: 6. The CDR3: CASSPGTTYQETQYF. The CDR3 DNA sequence: TGTGCCAGCAGCCCCGGGACTACATACCAAGAGACCCAGTACTTC. Drawing the rest from reference TRBV5-4 and TRBJ2-5, the complete variable domain is ETGVTQSPTHLIKTRGQQVTLRCSSQSGHNTVSWYQQALGQGPQFIFQYYREEENGRGNFPPRFSGLQFPNYSSELNVNALELDDSALYLCASSPGTTYQETQYFGPGTRLLVL.

This chain uses TRBV15 with TRBJ1-4; D perhaps matches TRBD1 (6 bases). This CDR3 has 16 residues. Per the germline V gene, CDR1 is LNHNV and CDR2 is YYDKDF (reference sequence). Deletions cut 0 bases from V and 8 bases from J, with 16 bases between. For the CDR3, the DNA is TGTGCCACCAGCAGAGACCCACAGGGTGCCCCCGAAAAACTGTTTTTT. Translated: CATSRDPQGAPEKLFF. The entire variable domain, with the rest obtained from reference TRBV15 and TRBJ1-4, is as follows: DAMVIQNPRYQVTQFGKPVTLSCSQTLNHNVMYWYQQKSSQAPKLLFHYYDKDFNNEADTPDNFQSRRPNTSFCFLDIRSPGLGDTAMYLCATSRDPQGAPEKLFFGSGTQLSVL.

The chain joins TRBV5-1 to TRBJ2-7, with 7 bases that match TRBD2. After removal of 4 bases from V and 1 base from J, the junction contained 11 bases not matched to a gene. This CDR3 comprises 16 residues. CDR1 is SGHRS, CDR2 YFSETQ, per germline. The CDR3 region has the DNA TGCGCCAGCAGCCAGGGAGGGAAGGCATTTTCCTACGAGCAGTACTTC. The encoded protein is CASSQGGKAFSYEQYF. Variable domain in full (rest from reference TRBV5-1 and TRBJ2-7): KAGVTQTPRYLIKTRGQQVTLSCSPISGHRSVSWYQQTPGQGLQFLFEYFSETQRNKGNFPGRFSGRQFSNSRSEMNVSTLELGDSALYLCASSQGGKAFSYEQYFGPGTRLTVT.

The J gene is TRBJ2-7, the V gene TRBV6-1, with D hard to call. V shed 1 base and J shed 2 bases, with 15 bases lying between them. This CDR3 region has 16 residues. Germline lookup yields CDR1 MNHNS and CDR2 SASEGT. As DNA, the CDR3 is TGTGCCAGCAGTGAAGTTAAGGGTTCGGCCCCCTACGAGCAGTACTTC. Its translation: CASSEVKGSAPYEQYF.

The chain is built from TRBV2 and TRBJ2-1; D uncertain. V was pared by 6 bases and J by 0 bases, with 12 bases between. The germline V gene encodes CDR1 SNHLY and CDR2 FYNNEI. The CDR3 sequence is 15 residues long. DNA for the CDR3: TGTGCCAGCAGGAGAGGTCGGAACTCCTACAATGAGCAGTTCTTC. It is translated as CASRRGRNSYNEQFF.

The rearrangement uses TRBV19 and TRBJ1-2, with 7 bases aligning to TRBD1. After removal of 3 bases from V and 4 bases from J, the junction contained 8 bases not matched to a gene. CDR3 length: 15 residues. Germline assignment: CDR1 LNHDA and CDR2 SQIVND (reference sequence). The CDR3 DNA reads as TGTGCCAGTAGTATTGGAGGGGGCGACGTCTATGGCTACACCTTC. Translating it yields CASSIGGGDVYGYTF.

V usage is TRBV4-1 and J usage is TRBJ1-5, with TRBD1 matching 12 bases. V trimming: 1 base; J trimming: 3 bases; junction bases outside the gene matches: 1. In germline, CDR1 is MGHRA, CDR2 YSYEKL. The CDR3 extends over 16 amino acids. The CDR3 reads CASSQGDRGLNQPQHF. CDR3 in DNA: TGCGCCAGCAGCCAAGGGGACAGGGGGCTCAATCAGCCCCAGCATTTT.

Only one count was recorded for this clone. The rearrangement links TRBV4-1 to TRBJ2-7; no definite D call. Germline V gives CDR1 MGHRA, CDR2 YSYEKL. The V end was cut by 3 bases, the J end by 2 bases, with 11 bases between. This CDR3 contains 14 residues. The chain's CDR3 is CASSHATATYEQYF. CDR3 bases: TGCGCCAGCAGCCACGCTACAGCAACCTACGAGCAGTACTTC.

This clone was counted only a few times. The chain carries TRBV5-4 and TRBJ1-2; D is ambiguous. The CDR3 extends over 14 amino acids. The V and J ends lost 4 bases and 0 bases respectively, with 10 bases between them. Germline V gene data show CDR1 as SGHNT and CDR2 as YYREEE (reference sequence). DNA of the CDR3: TGTGCCAGCAGCATCACGGGGTCTAACTATGGCTACACCTTC. Amino acid sequence: CASSITGSNYGYTF.

The rearrangement uses TRBV7-2 and TRBJ1-2, with no clear D. Germline V gene lookup returns CDR1 SGHTA and CDR2 FQGNSA. V was shortened by 1 base and J by 3 bases, with 9 bases between the two germline ends. This CDR3 is 14 amino acids long. CDR3 sequence: CASSLEQSDYGYTF. The CDR3 nucleotides are TGTGCCAGCAGCTTAGAACAGTCTGACTATGGCTACACCTTC. The full variable domain, its missing parts supplied by reference TRBV7-2 and TRBJ1-2, is GAGVSQSPSNKVTEKGKDVELRCDPISGHTALYWYRQSLGQGLEFLIYFQGNSAPDKSGLPSDRFSAERTGGSVSTLTIQRTQQEDSAVYLCASSLEQSDYGYTFGSGTRLTVV.